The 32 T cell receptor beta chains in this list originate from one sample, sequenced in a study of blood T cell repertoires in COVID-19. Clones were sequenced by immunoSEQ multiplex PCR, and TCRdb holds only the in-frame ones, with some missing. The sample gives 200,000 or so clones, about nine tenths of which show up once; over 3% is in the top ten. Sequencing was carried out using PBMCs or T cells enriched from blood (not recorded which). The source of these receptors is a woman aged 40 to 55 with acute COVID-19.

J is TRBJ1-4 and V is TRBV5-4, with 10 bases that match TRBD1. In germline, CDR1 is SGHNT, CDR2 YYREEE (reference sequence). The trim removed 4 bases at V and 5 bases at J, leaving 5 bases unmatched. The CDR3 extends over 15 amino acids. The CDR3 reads CASSPPGQGNEKLFF. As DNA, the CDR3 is TGTGCCAGCAGCCCCCCGGGACAGGGGAATGAAAAACTGTTTTTT.

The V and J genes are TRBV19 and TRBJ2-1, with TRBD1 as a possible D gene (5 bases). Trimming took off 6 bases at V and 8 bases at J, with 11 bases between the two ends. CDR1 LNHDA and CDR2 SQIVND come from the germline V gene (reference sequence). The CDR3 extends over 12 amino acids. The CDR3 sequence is CASRGLQHEQFF. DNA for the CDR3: TGTGCCAGTAGGGGGCTACAACATGAGCAGTTCTTC.

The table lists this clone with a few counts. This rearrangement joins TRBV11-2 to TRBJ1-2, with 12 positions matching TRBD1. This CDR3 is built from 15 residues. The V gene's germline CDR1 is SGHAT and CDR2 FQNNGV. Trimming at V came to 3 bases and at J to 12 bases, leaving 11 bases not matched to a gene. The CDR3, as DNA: TGTGCCAGCAGCTTGGCCGGGACAGGGGGCGAATCTCACACCTTC. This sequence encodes CASSLAGTGGESHTF.

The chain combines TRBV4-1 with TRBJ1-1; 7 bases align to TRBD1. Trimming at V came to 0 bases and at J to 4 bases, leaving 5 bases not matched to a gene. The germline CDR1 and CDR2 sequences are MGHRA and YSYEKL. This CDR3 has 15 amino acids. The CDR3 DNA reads TGCGCCAGCAGCCAAGAAGGGGGCAGGGTCACTGAAGCTTTCTTT. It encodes CASSQEGGRVTEAFF.

CDR3 nucleotides: TGTGCCAGCAGTGAACTGCTGGGGAGTGGCTACACCTTC. Protein: CASSELLGSGYTF. V and J are TRBV6-4 and TRBJ1-2, with no clear D. Germline values: CDR1 MRHNA, CDR2 SNTAGT. CDR3 length: 13 residues. Between the trimmed V and J ends, which lost 3 bases and 7 bases, there was a span of 12 bases.

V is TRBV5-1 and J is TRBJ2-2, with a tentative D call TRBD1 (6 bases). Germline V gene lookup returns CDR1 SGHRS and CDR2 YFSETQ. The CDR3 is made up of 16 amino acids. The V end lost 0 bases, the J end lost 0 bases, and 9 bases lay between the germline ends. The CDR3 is CASSLAAGANTGELFF. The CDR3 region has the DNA TGCGCCAGCAGCTTGGCCGCAGGGGCGAACACCGGGGAGCTGTTTTTT. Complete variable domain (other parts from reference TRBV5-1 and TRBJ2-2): KAGVTQTPRYLIKTRGQQVTLSCSPISGHRSVSWYQQTPGQGLQFLFEYFSETQRNKGNFPGRFSGRQFSNSRSEMNVSTLELGDSALYLCASSLAAGANTGELFFGEGSRLTVL.

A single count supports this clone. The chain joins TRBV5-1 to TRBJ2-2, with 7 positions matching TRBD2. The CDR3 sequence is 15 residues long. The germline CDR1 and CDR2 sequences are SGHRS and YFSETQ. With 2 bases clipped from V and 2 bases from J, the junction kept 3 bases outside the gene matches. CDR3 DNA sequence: TGCGCCAGCAGCTTCGGGACTACTAACACCGGGGAGCTGTTTTTT. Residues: CASSFGTTNTGELFF.

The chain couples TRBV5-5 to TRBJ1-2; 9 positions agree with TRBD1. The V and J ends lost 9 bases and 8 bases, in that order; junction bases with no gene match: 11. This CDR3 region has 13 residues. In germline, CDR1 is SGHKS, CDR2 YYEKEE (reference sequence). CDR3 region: CATSQGAGAGYTF. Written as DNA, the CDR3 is TGTGCCACTTCACAGGGGGCGGGGGCCGGCTACACCTTC.

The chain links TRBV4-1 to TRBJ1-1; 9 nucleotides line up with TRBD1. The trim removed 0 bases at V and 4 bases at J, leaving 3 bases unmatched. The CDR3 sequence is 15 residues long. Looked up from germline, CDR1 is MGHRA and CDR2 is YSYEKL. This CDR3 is CASSQDGTGSTEAFF. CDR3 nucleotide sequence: TGCGCCAGCAGCCAAGATGGGACAGGGTCCACTGAAGCTTTCTTT.

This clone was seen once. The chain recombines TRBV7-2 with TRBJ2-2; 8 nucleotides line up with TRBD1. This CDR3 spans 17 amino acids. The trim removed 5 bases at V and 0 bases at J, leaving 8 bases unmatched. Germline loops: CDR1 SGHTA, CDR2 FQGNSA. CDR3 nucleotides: TGTGCCAGCAGCAAGCGATCAGGGGGCTCGAACACCGGGGAGCTGTTTTTT. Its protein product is CASSKRSGGSNTGELFF.

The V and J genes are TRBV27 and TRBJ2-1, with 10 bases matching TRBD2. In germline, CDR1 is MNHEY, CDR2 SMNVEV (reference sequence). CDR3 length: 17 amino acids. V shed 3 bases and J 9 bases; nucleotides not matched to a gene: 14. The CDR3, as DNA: TGTGCCAGCAGTTTCCTCCGGGGTAGCGGGGGGTCTAGTGAGCAGTTCTTC. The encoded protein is CASSFLRGSGGSSEQFF.

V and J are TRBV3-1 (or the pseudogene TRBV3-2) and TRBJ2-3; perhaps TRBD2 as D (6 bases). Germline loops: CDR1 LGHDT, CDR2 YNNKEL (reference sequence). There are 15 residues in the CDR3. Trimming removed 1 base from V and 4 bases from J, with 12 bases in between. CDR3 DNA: TGTGCCAGCAGCCAAGTGGGCGGGGAGGCAGATACGCAGTATTTT. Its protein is CASSQVGGEADTQYF.

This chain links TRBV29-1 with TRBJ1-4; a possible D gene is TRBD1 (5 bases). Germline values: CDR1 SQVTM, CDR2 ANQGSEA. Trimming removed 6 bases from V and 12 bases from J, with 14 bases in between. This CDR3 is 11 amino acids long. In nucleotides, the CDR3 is TGCAGCGTGCGGCGTGGAGGGGAACTGTTTTTT. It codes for CSVRRGGELFF.

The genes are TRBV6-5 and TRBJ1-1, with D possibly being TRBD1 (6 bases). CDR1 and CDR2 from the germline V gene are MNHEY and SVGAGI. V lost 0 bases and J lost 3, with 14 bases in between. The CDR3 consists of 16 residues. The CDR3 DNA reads TGTGCCAGCAGTTACTCGTTAGGACAGACGGACACTGAAGCTTTCTTT. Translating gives CASSYSLGQTDTEAFF.

Here the CDR3 DNA reads TGTGCCAGCAGCTTAGTGGGGGGGAACAATGAGCAGTTCTTC. Amino acids: CASSLVGGNNEQFF. The chain carries TRBV7-6 and TRBJ2-1; TRBD2 matches at 7 bases. Germline loops: CDR1 SGHVS, CDR2 FNYEAQ. The CDR3 runs to 14 residues. Unmatched junction bases numbered 2, after V lost 1 base and J lost 5 bases.

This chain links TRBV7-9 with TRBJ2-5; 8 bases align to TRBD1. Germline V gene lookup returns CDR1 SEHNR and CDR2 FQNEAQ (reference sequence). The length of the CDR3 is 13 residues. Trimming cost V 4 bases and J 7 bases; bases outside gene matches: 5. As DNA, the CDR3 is TGTGCCAGCAGCTCGGACAGGGCAAGGACCCAGTACTTC. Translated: CASSSDRARTQYF.

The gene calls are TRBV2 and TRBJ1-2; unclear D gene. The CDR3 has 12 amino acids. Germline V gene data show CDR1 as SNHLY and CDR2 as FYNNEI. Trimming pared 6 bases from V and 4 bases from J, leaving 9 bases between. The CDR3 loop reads CASRPSGYGYTF. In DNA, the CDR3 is TGTGCCAGCAGGCCCTCCGGCTATGGCTACACCTTC.

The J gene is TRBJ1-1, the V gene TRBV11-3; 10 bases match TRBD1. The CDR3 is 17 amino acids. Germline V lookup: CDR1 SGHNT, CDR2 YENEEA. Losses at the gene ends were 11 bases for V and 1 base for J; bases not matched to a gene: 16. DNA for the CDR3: TGTGCCCACAACCACAAATACCGGGACAGGGGGAACACTGAAGCTTTCTTT. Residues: CAHNHKYRDRGNTEAFF.

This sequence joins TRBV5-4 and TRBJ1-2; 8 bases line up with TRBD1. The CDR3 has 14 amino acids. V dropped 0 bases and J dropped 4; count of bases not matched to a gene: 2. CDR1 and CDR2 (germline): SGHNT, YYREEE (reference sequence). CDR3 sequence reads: CASSLVQGVYGYTF. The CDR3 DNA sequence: TGTGCCAGCAGCTTGGTACAGGGGGTCTATGGCTACACCTTC.

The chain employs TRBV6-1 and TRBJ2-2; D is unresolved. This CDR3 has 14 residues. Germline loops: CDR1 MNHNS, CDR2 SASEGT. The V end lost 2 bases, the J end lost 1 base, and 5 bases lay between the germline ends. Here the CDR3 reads CASSETRNTGELFF. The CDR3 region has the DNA TGTGCCAGCAGTGAAACGAGGAACACCGGGGAGCTGTTTTTT.

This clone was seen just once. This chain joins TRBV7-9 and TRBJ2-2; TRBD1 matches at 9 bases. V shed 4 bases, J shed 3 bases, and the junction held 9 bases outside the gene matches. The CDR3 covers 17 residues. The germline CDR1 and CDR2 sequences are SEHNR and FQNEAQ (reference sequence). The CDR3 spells CASSYSPGTGYTGELFF. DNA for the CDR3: TGTGCCAGCAGCTACTCCCCCGGGACAGGGTACACCGGGGAGCTGTTTTTT.

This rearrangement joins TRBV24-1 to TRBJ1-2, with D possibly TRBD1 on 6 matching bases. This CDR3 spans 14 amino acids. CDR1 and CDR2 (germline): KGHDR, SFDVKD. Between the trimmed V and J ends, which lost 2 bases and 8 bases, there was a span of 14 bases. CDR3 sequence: CATSDSIRGKGYTF. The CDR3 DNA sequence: TGTGCCACCAGTGATTCGATCAGGGGAAAAGGCTACACCTTC.

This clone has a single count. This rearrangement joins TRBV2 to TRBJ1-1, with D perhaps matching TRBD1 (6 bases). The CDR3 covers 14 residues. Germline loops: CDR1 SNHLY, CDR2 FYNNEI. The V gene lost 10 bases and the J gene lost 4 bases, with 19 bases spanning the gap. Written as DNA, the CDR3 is TGTGCCACCCGGATGACAGGCCCCTTCACTGAAGCTTTCTTT. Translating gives CATRMTGPFTEAFF.

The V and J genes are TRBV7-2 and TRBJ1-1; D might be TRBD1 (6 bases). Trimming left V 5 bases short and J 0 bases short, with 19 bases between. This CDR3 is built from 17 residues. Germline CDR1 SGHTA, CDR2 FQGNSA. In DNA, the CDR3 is TGTGCCAGCAGCAAAATGCAGACAGGCATTATGAACACTGAAGCTTTCTTT. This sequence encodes CASSKMQTGIMNTEAFF.

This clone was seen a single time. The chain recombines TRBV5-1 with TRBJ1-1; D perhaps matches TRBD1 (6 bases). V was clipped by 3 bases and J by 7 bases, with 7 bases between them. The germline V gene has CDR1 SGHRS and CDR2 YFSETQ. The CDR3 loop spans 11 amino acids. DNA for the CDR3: TGCGCCAGCAGCTCACAGGGTGAAGCTTTCTTT. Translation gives CASSSQGEAFF.

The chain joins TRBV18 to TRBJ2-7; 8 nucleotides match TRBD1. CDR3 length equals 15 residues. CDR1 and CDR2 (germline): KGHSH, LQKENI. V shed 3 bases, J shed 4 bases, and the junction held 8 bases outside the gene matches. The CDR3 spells CASSPRTGTLYEQYF. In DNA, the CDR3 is TGTGCCAGCTCACCGCGGACAGGGACCTTATACGAGCAGTACTTC.

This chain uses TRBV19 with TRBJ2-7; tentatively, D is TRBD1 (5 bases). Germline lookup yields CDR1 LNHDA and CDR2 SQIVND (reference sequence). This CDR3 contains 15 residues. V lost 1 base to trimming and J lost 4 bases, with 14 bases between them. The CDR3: CASSIGLDTTYEQYF. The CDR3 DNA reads TGTGCCAGTAGTATAGGGTTGGACACCACATACGAGCAGTACTTC.

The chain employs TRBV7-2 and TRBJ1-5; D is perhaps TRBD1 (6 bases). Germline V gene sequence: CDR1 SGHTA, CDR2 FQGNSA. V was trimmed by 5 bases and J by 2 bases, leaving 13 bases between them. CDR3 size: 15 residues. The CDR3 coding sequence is TGTGCCAGCAGCCCGTCAGGGGTTGGCAATCAGCCCCAGCATTTT. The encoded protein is CASSPSGVGNQPQHF.

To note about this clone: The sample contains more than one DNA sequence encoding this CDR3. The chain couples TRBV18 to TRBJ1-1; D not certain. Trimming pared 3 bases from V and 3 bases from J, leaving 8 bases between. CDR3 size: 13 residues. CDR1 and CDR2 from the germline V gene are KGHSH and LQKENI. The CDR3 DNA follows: TGTGCCAGCTCACCCCAGCGGGACACTGAAGCTTTCTTT. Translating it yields CASSPQRDTEAFF.

CDR3 sequence reads: CASSPIPEGGDGYTF. CDR3 nucleotides: TGTGCCAGCAGCCCAATTCCGGAGGGAGGGGATGGCTACACCTTC. V is TRBV5-5 and J is TRBJ1-2; D is possibly TRBD1 (5 bases). The CDR3 length is 15 residues. Germline V lookup: CDR1 SGHKS, CDR2 YYEKEE (reference sequence). Trimming cost V 4 bases and J 6 bases, with 19 bases left between them.

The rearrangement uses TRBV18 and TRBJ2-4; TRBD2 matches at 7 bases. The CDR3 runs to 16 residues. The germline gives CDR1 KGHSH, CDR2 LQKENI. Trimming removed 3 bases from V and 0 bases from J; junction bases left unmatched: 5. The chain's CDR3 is CASSPREDLAKNIQYF. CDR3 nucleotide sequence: TGTGCCAGCTCACCCCGGGAGGATCTAGCCAAAAACATTCAGTACTTC.

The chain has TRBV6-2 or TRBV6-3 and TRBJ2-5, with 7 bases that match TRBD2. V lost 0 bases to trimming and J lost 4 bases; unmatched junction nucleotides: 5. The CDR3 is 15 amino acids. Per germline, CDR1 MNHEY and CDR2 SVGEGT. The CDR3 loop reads CASSYSTSGGETQYF. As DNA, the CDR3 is TGTGCCAGCAGTTACTCGACGTCGGGGGGAGAGACCCAGTACTTC.